The 32 T cell receptor beta chains in this list originate from one sample, sequenced in a study of T cell clones after liver transplantation. Assay: immunoSEQ multiplex PCR; the TCRdb copy retains only in-frame clones and omits some. This table holds approximately 100,000 clones, approximately 79% found once. The input for sequencing was CD4+ T cells from blood, taken approximately 50 months after liver transplant. The origin of the receptors is a human patient who received a liver transplant. Some T cells may have originated in the graft donor.

The V gene is TRBV5-1, the J gene TRBJ1-2, with D unclear. V was cut by 0 bases and J by 2 bases, with 5 bases left in between. CDR3 length: 13 amino acids. CDR1 is SGHRS, CDR2 YFSETQ, per germline. CDR3 residues: CASSLDNNYGYTF. CDR3 DNA: TGCGCCAGCAGCTTGGACAACAACTATGGCTACACCTTC.

V usage is TRBV6-6 and J usage is TRBJ2-4; the D gene is possibly TRBD2 (5 bases). The CDR3 is made up of 15 amino acids. Trimming removed 5 bases from V and 0 bases from J, with 11 bases in between. Germline CDR1 and CDR2: MNHNY and SVGAGI (reference sequence). The CDR3 protein is CASSPSGLAKNIQYF. The CDR3 DNA reads as TGTGCCAGCAGTCCGTCGGGGTTAGCCAAAAACATTCAGTACTTC.

The J gene is TRBJ2-3, the V gene TRBV7-2; 9 nucleotides line up with TRBD2. There are 15 residues in the CDR3. V trimming: 6 bases; J trimming: 5 bases; junction bases outside the gene matches: 9. The germline gives CDR1 SGHTA, CDR2 FQGNSA. The CDR3 reads CASRARSGGQDTQYF. DNA for the CDR3: TGTGCCAGCAGGGCACGAAGCGGGGGGCAAGATACGCAGTATTTT.

The rearrangement links TRBV21-1 to TRBJ1-2; the table assigns TRBD1, which was not confirmed against the DNA. TRBV21-1 corresponds to a pseudogene. The CDR3 runs to 15 residues. CDR3 nucleotide sequence: TGTGCCAGCAGCAGATTCGGACAGGGAGGGGATGGCTACACCTTC. This translates into CASSRFGQGGDGYTF.

This clone has only a few counts. This chain links TRBV21-1 with TRBJ2-7; TRBD1, the table's D call, was not compared with the DNA. TRBV21-1 is a documented pseudogene. This CDR3 contains 15 residues. Here the CDR3 DNA reads TGTGCCAGCAGCAAAAAGGGGCCCAAGCCCTACGAGCAGTACTTC. Translating gives CASSKKGPKPYEQYF.

The chain uses TRBV28 and TRBJ1-5, with D unclear. Between the trimmed V and J ends, which lost 5 bases and 7 bases, there was a span of 9 bases. This CDR3 is built from 12 residues. Per germline, CDR1 MDHEN and CDR2 SYDVKM. This CDR3 reads CASSLGGQPQHF. The CDR3 DNA reads as TGTGCCAGCAGTCTGGGAGGGCAGCCCCAGCATTTT. Using reference TRBV28 and TRBJ1-5 for the parts outside the CDR3, the full variable domain is DVKVTQSSRYLVKRTGEKVFLECVQDMDHENMFWYRQDPGLGLRLIYFSYDVKMKEKGDIPEGYSVSREKKERFSLILESASTNQTSMYLCASSLGGQPQHFGDGTRLSIL.

The gene calls are TRBV27 and TRBJ2-3, with TRBD2 matching 14 bases. CDR3 length: 15 residues. CDR1 MNHEY and CDR2 SMNVEV come from the germline V gene (reference sequence). V gave up 6 bases and J gave up 7 bases; unmatched junction bases: 6. The CDR3 here is CASRPGTSGSYTQYF. In nucleotides, the CDR3 is TGTGCCAGCAGGCCTGGGACTAGCGGGAGCTATACGCAGTATTTT.

The chain combines TRBV18 with TRBJ1-2; no clear D. The germline CDR1 and CDR2 sequences are KGHSH and LQKENI. Trimming left V 0 bases short and J 4 bases short, with 9 bases between. The CDR3 consists of 14 residues. The CDR3 DNA is TGTGCCAGCTCACCACCAACGGTTTTCTATGGCTACACCTTC. Translation: CASSPPTVFYGYTF.

The V call is TRBV30, the J call TRBJ2-7; tentative D call: TRBD1 (5 bases). Germline V gives CDR1 GTSNPN, CDR2 SVGIG (reference sequence). The CDR3 contains 13 residues. V lost 6 bases and J 1 base, leaving 13 bases between the germline ends. The CDR3 reads CACPSKGSYEQYF. The CDR3 coding sequence is TGTGCCTGTCCTAGTAAGGGGTCCTACGAGCAGTACTTC.

This clone was seen a handful of times. V usage is TRBV7-8 and J usage is TRBJ2-1; 7 bases are a match to TRBD2. The CDR3 totals 16 residues. V shed 5 bases, J shed 8 bases, and the junction held 15 bases outside the gene matches. In germline, CDR1 is SGHVS, CDR2 FQNEAQ. The DNA for the CDR3 is TGTGCCAGCAGCCCGATCCCGGGACCCCGGGAGGATGAGCAGTTCTTC. Protein: CASSPIPGPREDEQFF.

The chain couples TRBV4-1 to TRBJ2-4, with D unclear. CDR1 and CDR2 (germline): MGHRA, YSYEKL. The CDR3 totals 17 residues. Trimming pared 4 bases from V and 0 bases from J, leaving 16 bases between. CDR3 loop: CASSPVGVGLAKNIQYF. For the CDR3, the DNA is TGCGCCAGCAGCCCCGTCGGAGTTGGCCTAGCCAAAAACATTCAGTACTTC.

This clone was seen a few times. The genes are TRBV11-2 and TRBJ1-1; 8 positions agree with TRBD1. V was pared by 3 bases and J by 1 base, with 4 bases of the junction left unmatched. Germline lookup yields CDR1 SGHAT and CDR2 FQNNGV. The CDR3 is 15 residues long. CDR3 coding DNA: TGTGCCAGCAGCTTTCCGGGGACAGGGAACACTGAAGCTTTCTTT. Its protein product is CASSFPGTGNTEAFF.

There are a few counts of this clone. The J gene is TRBJ1-2, the V gene TRBV7-8, with D tentatively TRBD1 (5 bases). The germline V gene has CDR1 SGHVS and CDR2 FQNEAQ. Trimming left V 1 base short and J 5 bases short, with 14 bases between. The CDR3 runs to 15 residues. Here the CDR3 DNA reads TGTGCCAGCAGCTTAGATACCAGGGACTCGTATGGCTACACCTTC. This encodes CASSLDTRDSYGYTF.

The DNA of the CDR3 is TGTGCCAGTAGTATTGGCAGCCAGGGGGTGATCGAAGAGACCCAGTACTTC. Encoded protein: CASSIGSQGVIEETQYF. The chain has TRBV19 and TRBJ2-5, with 7 positions matching TRBD1. The CDR3 contains 17 residues. V shed 3 bases, J shed 3 bases, and the junction held 13 bases outside the gene matches. Per germline, CDR1 LNHDA and CDR2 SQIVND (reference sequence).

V gene TRBV29-1 combines with J gene TRBJ2-5; perhaps TRBD2 as D (6 bases). CDR1 SQVTM and CDR2 ANQGSEA come from the germline V gene. V shed 5 bases and J shed 5 bases, with 15 bases lying between them. The CDR3 has 13 residues. CDR3 protein: CSVFGTAGETQYF. CDR3 in DNA: TGCAGCGTTTTCGGGACTGCGGGGGAGACCCAGTACTTC. Combining the CDR3 with reference TRBV29-1 and TRBJ2-5 gives the whole variable domain SAVISQKPSRDICQRGTSLTIQCQVDSQVTMMFWYRQQPGQSLTLIATANQGSEATYESGFVIDKFPISRPNLTFSTLTVSNMSPEDSSIYLCSVFGTAGETQYFGPGTRLLVL.

This chain connects TRBV5-6 to TRBJ2-1; TRBD2 agrees at 7 bases. The CDR3 runs to 13 residues. V shed 5 bases and J 9 bases; nucleotides not matched to a gene: 8. In germline, CDR1 is SGHDT, CDR2 YYEEEE. CDR3 nucleotide sequence: TGTGCCAGCAGGCTGGGGCGACTAGCTGAGCAGTTCTTC. It specifies CASRLGRLAEQFF.

This clone turned up a few times. CDR3 DNA: TGTGCCAGCAGCTTCAGGGCACTCATTTCGCCCTATGGCTACACCTTC. Amino acid sequence: CASSFRALISPYGYTF. J is TRBJ1-2 and V is TRBV11-2; D possibly corresponds to TRBD1 (5 bases). The CDR3 length is 16 residues. Germline V CDR1 and CDR2: SGHAT, FQNNGV. The V gene lost 3 bases and the J gene lost 4 bases, with 18 bases spanning the gap.

The V call is TRBV29-1, the J call TRBJ2-7; no reliable D call. V shed 5 bases and J shed 7 bases, with 21 bases lying between them. This CDR3 is built from 14 residues. The V gene's germline CDR1 is SQVTM and CDR2 ANQGSEA. The CDR3 bases are TGCAGCGTTCTCGCAGCCTTGACAAAAGAGGAGCAGTACTTC. Translated: CSVLAALTKEEQYF.

This clone was picked up a small number of times. The chain has TRBV18 and TRBJ1-3; D gene ambiguous. Deletions cut 3 bases from V and 3 bases from J, with 15 bases between. The CDR3 has 16 residues. Germline V gene lookup returns CDR1 KGHSH and CDR2 LQKENI. The CDR3 nucleotides read TGTGCCAGCTCACCCTTGGACCAACCCCTTGGAAACACCATATATTTT. Translation gives CASSPLDQPLGNTIYF.

V usage is TRBV28 and J usage is TRBJ1-3; D is unclear. The germline V and J ends were trimmed by 1 base and 1 base, with 11 bases remaining between them. Germline assignment: CDR1 MDHEN and CDR2 SYDVKM. CDR3 length: 16 residues. CDR3 sequence: CASSLLSQGSGNTIYF. The CDR3 nucleotides are TGTGCCAGCAGTTTATTAAGTCAAGGATCTGGAAACACCATATATTTT.

The gene calls are TRBV2 and TRBJ1-6, with 7 bases lining up with TRBD1. The CDR3 extends over 12 amino acids. The trim removed 10 bases at V and 7 bases at J, leaving 4 bases unmatched. Germline loops: CDR1 SNHLY, CDR2 FYNNEI. CDR3 nucleotide sequence: TGTGCCAAGAGGGGACAGAATTCACCCCTCCACTTT. As protein: CAKRGQNSPLHF. Together with reference TRBV2 and TRBJ1-6, the CDR3 gives the full variable domain: EPEVTQTPSHQVTQMGQEVILRCVPISNHLYFYWYRQILGQKVEFLVSFYNNEISEKSEIFDDQFSVERPDGSNFTLKIRSTKLEDSAMYFCAKRGQNSPLHFGNGTRLTVT.

V and J are TRBV5-4 and TRBJ1-2, with 7 bases fitting TRBD1. The CDR3 runs to 13 residues. Trimming cost V 5 bases and J 6 bases; bases outside gene matches: 7. Germline lookup yields CDR1 SGHNT and CDR2 YYREEE (reference sequence). This chain's CDR3 is CASRSDRTDGYTF. The CDR3 DNA is TGTGCCAGCAGGTCGGACAGGACAGATGGCTACACCTTC.

The rearrangement links TRBV14 to TRBJ2-3; D unclear. Looked up from germline, CDR1 is SGHDN and CDR2 is FVKESK. The CDR3 has 13 residues. Trimming removed 4 bases at V and 1 base at J, with 6 bases between. For the CDR3, the DNA is TGTGCCAGCAGCCTCCCAGGCACAGATACGCAGTATTTT. Its protein is CASSLPGTDTQYF.

The J gene is TRBJ1-3, the V gene TRBV5-1; D is uncertain. The CDR3 has 14 residues. Per germline, CDR1 SGHRS and CDR2 YFSETQ. The ends were cut back, 1 base at V and 0 bases at J, with 5 bases in the middle. CDR3 coding DNA: TGCGCCAGCAGCTTGAGTAACTCTGGAAACACCATATATTTT. As protein: CASSLSNSGNTIYF.

This chain uses TRBV7-3 with TRBJ2-7, with TRBD2 matching 8 bases. V shed 2 bases and J 4 bases; nucleotides not matched to a gene: 10. CDR1 and CDR2 (germline): SGHTA, FQGTGA. The CDR3 is made up of 16 amino acids. CDR3 coding DNA: TGTGCCAGCAGCTTACAGGCTAGCGGGCCGACTTACGAGCAGTACTTC. This sequence encodes CASSLQASGPTYEQYF.

Only a few counts were recorded for this clone. V is TRBV11-2 and J is TRBJ1-2; weak D call: TRBD1 (6 bases). The CDR3 runs 17 residues. Trimming stripped 4 bases from V and 2 bases from J, with 20 bases between. CDR1 SGHAT and CDR2 FQNNGV come from the germline V gene. The CDR3 loop is CASSSSGGRRTNYGYTF. The CDR3, as DNA: TGTGCCAGCAGCTCTAGTGGGGGGCGGCGGACGAACTATGGCTACACCTTC.

This clone occurred once. This sequence joins TRBV15 and TRBJ2-3; D unclear. V was pared by 5 bases and J by 6 bases, with 9 bases between. The CDR3 covers 12 residues. Germline CDR1 reads LNHNV; CDR2 reads YYDKDF (reference sequence). The chain's CDR3 is CATSPGVDTQYF. DNA of the CDR3: TGTGCCACCAGCCCTGGGGTGGATACGCAGTATTTT. The variable domain in full, completed from reference TRBV15 and TRBJ2-3, reads DAMVIQNPRYQVTQFGKPVTLSCSQTLNHNVMYWYQQKSSQAPKLLFHYYDKDFNNEADTPDNFQSRRPNTSFCFLDIRSPGLGDTAMYLCATSPGVDTQYFGPGTRLTVL.

V and J are TRBV4-2 and TRBJ1-4, with D hard to call. CDR3 size: 15 residues. Trimming stripped 0 bases from V and 2 bases from J, with 7 bases between. Germline V gives CDR1 LGHNA, CDR2 YNFKEQ. Here the CDR3 DNA reads TGTGCCAGCAGCCAAGAACCTAGTACTAATGAAAAACTGTTTTTT. It specifies CASSQEPSTNEKLFF.

The chain combines TRBV30 with TRBJ2-3; TRBD2 aligns across 8 bases. J lost 6 bases, V lost 0 bases, and 8 bases had no gene match. From germline, CDR1 is GTSNPN and CDR2 SVGIG (reference sequence). This CDR3 region has 15 residues. For the CDR3, the DNA is TGTGCCTGGAGTGTACAAGCGGGAGTAGTGGATACGCAGTATTTT. As protein: CAWSVQAGVVDTQYF. Combining the CDR3 with reference TRBV30 and TRBJ2-3 gives the whole variable domain SQTIHQWPATLVQPVGSPLSLECTVEGTSNPNLYWYRQAAGRGLQLLFYSVGIGQISSEVPQNLSASRPQDRQFILSSKKLLLSDSGFYLCAWSVQAGVVDTQYFGPGTRLTVL.

This clone was seen only once. The V gene is TRBV5-6, the J gene TRBJ2-7; TRBD1 matches at 7 bases. Per germline, CDR1 SGHDT and CDR2 YYEEEE. Trimming took 1 base from V and 6 from J; bases not matched to a gene: 1. CDR3 length equals 12 residues. The CDR3 DNA is TGTGCCAGCAGCTTGACAGGGGTCGAGCAGTACTTC. Its translation is CASSLTGVEQYF.

This clone was recorded once. This chain joins TRBV4-3 and TRBJ1-2, with TRBD1 identical over 8 bases. Germline V gives CDR1 LGHNA, CDR2 YSLEER. The CDR3 loop spans 12 amino acids. J was trimmed by 10 bases and V by 4 bases; bases with no gene match: 5. The CDR3 DNA is TGCGCCAGCAGCCCCGGGACAGGACACTACACCTTC. Its protein is CASSPGTGHYTF.

This chain joins TRBV15 and TRBJ1-5; D gene ambiguous. CDR3 size: 16 residues. Trimming removed 2 bases from V and 0 bases from J, with 11 bases in between. Per the germline V gene, CDR1 is LNHNV and CDR2 is YYDKDF (reference sequence). CDR3 coding DNA: TGTGCCACCAGCAGAAGCCTGGAAGATAGCAATCAGCCCCAGCATTTT. As protein: CATSRSLEDSNQPQHF.